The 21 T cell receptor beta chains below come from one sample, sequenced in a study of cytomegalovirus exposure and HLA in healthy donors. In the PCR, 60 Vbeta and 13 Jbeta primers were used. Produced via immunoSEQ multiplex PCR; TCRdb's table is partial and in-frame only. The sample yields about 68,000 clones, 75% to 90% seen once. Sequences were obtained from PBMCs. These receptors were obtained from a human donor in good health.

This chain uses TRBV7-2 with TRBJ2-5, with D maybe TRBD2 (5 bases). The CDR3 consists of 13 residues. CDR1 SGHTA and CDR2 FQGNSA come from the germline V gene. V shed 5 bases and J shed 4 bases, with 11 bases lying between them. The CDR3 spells CASSPRRLETQYF. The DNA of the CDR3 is TGTGCCAGCAGCCCGAGGAGGTTAGAGACCCAGTACTTC. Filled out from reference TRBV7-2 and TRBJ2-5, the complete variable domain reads GAGVSQSPSNKVTEKGKDVELRCDPISGHTALYWYRQSLGQGLEFLIYFQGNSAPDKSGLPSDRFSAERTGGSVSTLTIQRTQQEDSAVYLCASSPRRLETQYFGPGTRLLVL.

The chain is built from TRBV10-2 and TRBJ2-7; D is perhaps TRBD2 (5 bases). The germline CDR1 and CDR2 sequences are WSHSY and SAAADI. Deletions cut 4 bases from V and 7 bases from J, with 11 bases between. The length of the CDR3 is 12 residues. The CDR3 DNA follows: TGCGCCAGCAGTGGGTATCCGGGGGAGCAGTACTTC. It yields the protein CASSGYPGEQYF.

Written as DNA, the CDR3 is TGTGCCAGCAGCTTAGAGGTGGCCGTTCTCCGCGAGCAGTACTTC. This encodes CASSLEVAVLREQYF. V usage is TRBV11-2 and J usage is TRBJ2-7; D is unresolved. Germline CDR1 and CDR2: SGHAT and FQNNGV. The V gene lost 0 bases and the J gene lost 6 bases, with 15 bases spanning the gap. CDR3 length equals 15 residues.

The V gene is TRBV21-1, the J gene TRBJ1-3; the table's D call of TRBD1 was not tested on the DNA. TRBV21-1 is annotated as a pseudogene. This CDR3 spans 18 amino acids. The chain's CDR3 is CASSHGGRTKLGGNTIYF. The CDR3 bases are TGTGCCAGCAGTCATGGGGGCAGGACAAAGTTGGGGGGAAACACCATATATTTT.

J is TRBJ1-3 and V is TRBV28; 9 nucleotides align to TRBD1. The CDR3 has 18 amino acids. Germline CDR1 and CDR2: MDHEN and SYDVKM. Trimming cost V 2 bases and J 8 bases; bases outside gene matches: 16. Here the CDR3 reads CASSLATVGTGKRYTIYF. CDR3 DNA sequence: TGTGCCAGCAGTTTAGCAACGGTAGGGACAGGGAAACGATACACCATATATTTT.

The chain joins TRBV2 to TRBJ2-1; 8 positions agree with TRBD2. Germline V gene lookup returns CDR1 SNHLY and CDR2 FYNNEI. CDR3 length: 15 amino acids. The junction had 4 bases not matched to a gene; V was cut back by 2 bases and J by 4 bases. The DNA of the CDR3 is TGTGCCAGCAGTGAAAACGGGGGGGCATACAATGAGCAGTTCTTC. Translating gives CASSENGGAYNEQFF.

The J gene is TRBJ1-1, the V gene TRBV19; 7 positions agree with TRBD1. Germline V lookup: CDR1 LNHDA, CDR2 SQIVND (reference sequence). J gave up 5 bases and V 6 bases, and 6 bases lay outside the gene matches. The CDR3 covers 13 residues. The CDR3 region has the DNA TGTGCCAGTAGAAGGAAGGGGGCTACTGAAGCTTTCTTT. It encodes CASRRKGATEAFF.

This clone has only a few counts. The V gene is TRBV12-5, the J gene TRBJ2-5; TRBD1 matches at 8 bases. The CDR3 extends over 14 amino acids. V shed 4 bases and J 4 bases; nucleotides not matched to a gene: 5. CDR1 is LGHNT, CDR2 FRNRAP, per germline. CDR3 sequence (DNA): TGTGCTAGTGGTTCGGGAACAGGGGGAGAGACCCAGTACTTC. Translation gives CASGSGTGGETQYF.

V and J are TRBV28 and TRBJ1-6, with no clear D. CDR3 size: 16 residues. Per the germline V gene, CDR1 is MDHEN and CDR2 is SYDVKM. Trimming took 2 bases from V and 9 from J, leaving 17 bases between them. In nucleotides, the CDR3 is TGTGCCAGCAGTTTACATCGTCGGGGATCGGGTTCACCCCTCCACTTT. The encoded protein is CASSLHRRGSGSPLHF.

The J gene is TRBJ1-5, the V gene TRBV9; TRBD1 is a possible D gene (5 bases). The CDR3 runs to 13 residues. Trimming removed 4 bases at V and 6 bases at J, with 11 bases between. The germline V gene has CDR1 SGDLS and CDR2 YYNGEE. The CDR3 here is CASSPTVGQPQHF. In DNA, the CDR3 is TGTGCCAGCAGCCCGACAGTGGGTCAGCCCCAGCATTTT.

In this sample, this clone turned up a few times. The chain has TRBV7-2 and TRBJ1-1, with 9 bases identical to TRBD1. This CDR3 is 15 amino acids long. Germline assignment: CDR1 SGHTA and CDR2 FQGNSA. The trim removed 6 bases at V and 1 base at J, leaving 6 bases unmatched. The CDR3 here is CASRRDRAPNTEAFF. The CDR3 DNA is TGTGCCAGCAGACGGGACAGGGCTCCGAACACTGAAGCTTTCTTT.

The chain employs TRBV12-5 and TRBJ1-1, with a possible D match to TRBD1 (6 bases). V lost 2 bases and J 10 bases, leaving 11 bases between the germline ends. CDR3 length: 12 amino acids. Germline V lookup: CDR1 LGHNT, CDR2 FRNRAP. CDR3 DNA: TGTGCTAGTGGTTTGTCCAGGGGCGGAGCTTTCTTT. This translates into CASGLSRGGAFF.

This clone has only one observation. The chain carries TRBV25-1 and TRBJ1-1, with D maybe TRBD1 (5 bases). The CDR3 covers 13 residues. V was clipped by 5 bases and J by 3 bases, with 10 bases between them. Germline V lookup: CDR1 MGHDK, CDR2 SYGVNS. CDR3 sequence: CASSQTGDTEAFF. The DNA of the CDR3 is TGTGCCAGCAGTCAAACAGGTGACACTGAAGCTTTCTTT.

The CDR3 spells CATGDRDVSKGGYTIYF. The CDR3 nucleotides are TGTGCCACCGGGGACAGGGACGTGTCGAAAGGCGGTTACACCATATATTTT. The gene calls are TRBV7-9 and TRBJ1-3; 9 bases match TRBD1. CDR1 and CDR2 (germline): SEHNR, FQNEAQ (reference sequence). The junction had 21 bases not matched to a gene; V was cut back by 10 bases and J by 8 bases. CDR3 length equals 17 residues.

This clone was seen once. The CDR3 DNA reads as TGTGCCAGCAGTTTGCCGGGACAGAATCAGCCCCAGCATTTT. It yields the protein CASSLPGQNQPQHF. The chain combines TRBV7-9 with TRBJ1-5; 7 bases align to TRBD1. Germline-derived CDR1 and CDR2 are SEHNR and FQNEAQ (reference sequence). This CDR3 is 14 amino acids long. V was pared by 6 bases and J by 4 bases, with 6 bases of the junction left unmatched.

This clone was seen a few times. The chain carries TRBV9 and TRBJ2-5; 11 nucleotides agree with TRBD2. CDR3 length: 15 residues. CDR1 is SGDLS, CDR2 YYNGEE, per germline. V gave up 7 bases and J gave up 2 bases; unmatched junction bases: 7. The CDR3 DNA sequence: TGTGCCAGCTCTCCGACTAGCGGGGCTCAAGAGACCCAGTACTTC. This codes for CASSPTSGAQETQYF.

The CDR3 here is CASSTSGGAWADTQYF. DNA for the CDR3: TGTGCCAGCAGCACTAGCGGGGGGGCCTGGGCAGATACGCAGTATTTT. This chain joins TRBV11-2 and TRBJ2-3; 13 nucleotides align to TRBD2. This CDR3 contains 16 residues. V was pared by 5 bases and J by 4 bases, with 6 bases of the junction left unmatched. Germline V CDR1 and CDR2: SGHAT, FQNNGV.

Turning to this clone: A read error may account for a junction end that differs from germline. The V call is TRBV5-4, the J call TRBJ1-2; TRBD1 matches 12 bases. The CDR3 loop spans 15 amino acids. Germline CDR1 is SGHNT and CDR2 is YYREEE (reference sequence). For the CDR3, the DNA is TGTGCCAGCAGCCGGGCCGGGACAGGGGGCTATGGCTACCCCTTC. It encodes CASSRAGTGGYGYPF.

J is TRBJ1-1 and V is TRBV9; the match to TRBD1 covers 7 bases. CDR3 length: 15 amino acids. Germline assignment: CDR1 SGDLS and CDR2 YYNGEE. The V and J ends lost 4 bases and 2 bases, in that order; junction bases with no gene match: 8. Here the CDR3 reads CASSPRTGTNTEAFF. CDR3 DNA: TGTGCCAGCAGCCCTCGGACAGGAACCAACACTGAAGCTTTCTTT.

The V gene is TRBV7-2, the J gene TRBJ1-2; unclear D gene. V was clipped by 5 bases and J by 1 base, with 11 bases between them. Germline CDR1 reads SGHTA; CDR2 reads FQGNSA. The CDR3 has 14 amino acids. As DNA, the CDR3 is TGTGCCAGCAGCCCAACTAGAATTAACTATGGCTACACCTTC. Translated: CASSPTRINYGYTF.

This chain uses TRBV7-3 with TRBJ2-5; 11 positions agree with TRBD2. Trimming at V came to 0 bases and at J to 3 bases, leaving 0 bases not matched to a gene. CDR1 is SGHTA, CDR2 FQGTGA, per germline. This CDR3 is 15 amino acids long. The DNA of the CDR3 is TGTGCCAGCAGCTTAACTAGCGGGGGGGAAGAGACCCAGTACTTC. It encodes CASSLTSGGEETQYF. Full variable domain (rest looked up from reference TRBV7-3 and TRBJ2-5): GAGVSQTPSNKVTEKGKYVELRCDPISGHTALYWYRQSLGQGPEFLIYFQGTGAADDSGLPNDRFFAVRPEGSVSTLKIQRTERGDSAVYLCASSLTSGGEETQYFGPGTRLLVL.